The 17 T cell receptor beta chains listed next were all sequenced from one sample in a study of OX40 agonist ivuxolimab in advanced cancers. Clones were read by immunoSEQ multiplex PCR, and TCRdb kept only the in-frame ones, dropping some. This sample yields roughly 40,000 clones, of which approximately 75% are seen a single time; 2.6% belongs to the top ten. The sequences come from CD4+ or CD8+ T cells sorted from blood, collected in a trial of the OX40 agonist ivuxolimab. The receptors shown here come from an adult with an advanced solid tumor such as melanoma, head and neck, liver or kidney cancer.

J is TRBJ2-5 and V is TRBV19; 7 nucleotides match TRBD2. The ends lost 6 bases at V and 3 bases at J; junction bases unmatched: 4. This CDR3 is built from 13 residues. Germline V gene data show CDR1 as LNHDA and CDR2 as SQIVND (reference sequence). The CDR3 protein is CASRQTSKETQYF. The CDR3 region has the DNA TGTGCCAGTAGGCAGACTAGCAAAGAGACCCAGTACTTC.

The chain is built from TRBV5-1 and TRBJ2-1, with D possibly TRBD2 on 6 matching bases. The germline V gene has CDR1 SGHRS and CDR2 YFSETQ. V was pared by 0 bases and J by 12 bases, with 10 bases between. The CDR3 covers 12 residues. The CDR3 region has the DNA TGCGCCAGCAGCTTGGAGGGGAGGCTGCAGTTCTTC. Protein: CASSLEGRLQFF. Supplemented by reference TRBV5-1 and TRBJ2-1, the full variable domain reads KAGVTQTPRYLIKTRGQQVTLSCSPISGHRSVSWYQQTPGQGLQFLFEYFSETQRNKGNFPGRFSGRQFSNSRSEMNVSTLELGDSALYLCASSLEGRLQFFGPGTRLTVL.

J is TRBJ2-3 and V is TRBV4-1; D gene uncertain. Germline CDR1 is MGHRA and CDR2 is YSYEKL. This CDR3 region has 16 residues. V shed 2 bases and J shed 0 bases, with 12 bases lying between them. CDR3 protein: CASSQFLAASTDTQYF. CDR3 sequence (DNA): TGCGCCAGCAGCCAATTTTTAGCCGCTAGCACAGATACGCAGTATTTT.

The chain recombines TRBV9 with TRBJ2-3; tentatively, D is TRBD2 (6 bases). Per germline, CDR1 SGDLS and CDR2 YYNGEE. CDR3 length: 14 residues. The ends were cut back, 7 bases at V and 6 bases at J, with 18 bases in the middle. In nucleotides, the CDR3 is TGTGCCAGCGCCACCGGGACTGTCCCCGATACGCAGTATTTT. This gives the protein CASATGTVPDTQYF. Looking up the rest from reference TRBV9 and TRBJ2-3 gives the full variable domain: DSGVTQTPKHLITATGQRVTLRCSPRSGDLSVYWYQQSLDQGLQFLIQYYNGEERAKGNILERFSAQQFPDLHSELNLSSLELGDSALYFCASATGTVPDTQYFGPGTRLTVL.

The CDR3 loop is CASSIGGLSSGANVLTF. CDR3 DNA: TGTGCCAGTAGTATAGGGGGACTTAGCTCTGGGGCCAACGTCCTGACTTTC. This rearrangement joins TRBV19 to TRBJ2-6, with TRBD2 as a possible D gene (6 bases). Germline-derived CDR1 and CDR2 are LNHDA and SQIVND (reference sequence). V was clipped by 1 base and J by 0 bases, with 10 bases between them. CDR3 size: 17 residues.

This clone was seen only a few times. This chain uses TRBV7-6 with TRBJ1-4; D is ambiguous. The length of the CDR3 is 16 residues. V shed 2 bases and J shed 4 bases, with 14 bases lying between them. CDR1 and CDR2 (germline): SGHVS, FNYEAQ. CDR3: CASSLSRTDRNEKLFF. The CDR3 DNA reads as TGTGCCAGCAGCTTAAGTCGTACAGATCGTAATGAAAAACTGTTTTTT.

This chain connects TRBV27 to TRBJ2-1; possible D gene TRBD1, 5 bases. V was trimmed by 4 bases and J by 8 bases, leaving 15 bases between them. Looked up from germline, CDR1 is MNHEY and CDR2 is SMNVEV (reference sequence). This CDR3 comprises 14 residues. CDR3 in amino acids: CASSWTPYRDEQFF. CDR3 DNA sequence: TGTGCCAGCAGTTGGACACCCTATCGCGATGAGCAGTTCTTC.

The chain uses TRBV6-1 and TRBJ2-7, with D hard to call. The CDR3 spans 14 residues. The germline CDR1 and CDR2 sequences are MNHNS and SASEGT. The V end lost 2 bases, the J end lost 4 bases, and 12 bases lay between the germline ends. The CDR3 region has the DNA TGTGCCAGCAGTGAAATCGCGGTTGTATACGAGCAGTACTTC. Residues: CASSEIAVVYEQYF.

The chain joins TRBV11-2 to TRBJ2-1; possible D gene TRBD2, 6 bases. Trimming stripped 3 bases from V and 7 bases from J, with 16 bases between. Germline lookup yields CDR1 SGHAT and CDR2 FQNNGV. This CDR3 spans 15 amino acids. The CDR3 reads CASSFTLTGGNEQFF. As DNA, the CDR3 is TGTGCCAGCAGCTTTACCCTCACCGGAGGGAATGAGCAGTTCTTC.

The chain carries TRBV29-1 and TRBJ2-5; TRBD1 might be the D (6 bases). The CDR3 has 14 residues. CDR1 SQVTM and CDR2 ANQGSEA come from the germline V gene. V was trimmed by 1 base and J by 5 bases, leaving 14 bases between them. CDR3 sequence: CSVEGGRNGETQYF. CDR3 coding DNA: TGCAGCGTTGAAGGGGGGCGGAATGGGGAGACCCAGTACTTC.

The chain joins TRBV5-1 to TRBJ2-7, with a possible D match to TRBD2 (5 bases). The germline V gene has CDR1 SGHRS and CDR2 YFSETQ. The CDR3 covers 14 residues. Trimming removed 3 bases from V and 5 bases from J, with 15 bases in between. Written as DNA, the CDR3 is TGCGCCAGCAGCTCGCAAATGGGTAGCGACGAGCAGTACGTC. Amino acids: CASSSQMGSDEQYV.

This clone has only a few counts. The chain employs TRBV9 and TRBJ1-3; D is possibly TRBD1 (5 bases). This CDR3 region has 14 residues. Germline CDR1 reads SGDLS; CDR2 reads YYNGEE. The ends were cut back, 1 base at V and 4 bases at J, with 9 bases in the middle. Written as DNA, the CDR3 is TGTGCCAGCAGCGTAAGCCCAGGGGGAAACACCATATATTTT. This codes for CASSVSPGGNTIYF.

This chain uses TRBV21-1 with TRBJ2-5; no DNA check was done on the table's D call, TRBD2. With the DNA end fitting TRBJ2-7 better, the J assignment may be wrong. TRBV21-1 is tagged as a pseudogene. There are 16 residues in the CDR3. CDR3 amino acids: CASRSVWGTMYYEQYF. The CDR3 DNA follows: TGTGCCAGCAGGTCGGTATGGGGGACTATGTACTACGAGCAGTACTTC.

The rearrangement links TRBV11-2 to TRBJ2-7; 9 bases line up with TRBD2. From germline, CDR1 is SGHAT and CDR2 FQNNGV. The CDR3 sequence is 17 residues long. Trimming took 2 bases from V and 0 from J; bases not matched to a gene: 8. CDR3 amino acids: CASSLPHLAGSSYEQYF. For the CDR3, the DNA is TGTGCCAGCAGCTTACCCCACCTAGCGGGAAGCTCCTACGAGCAGTACTTC. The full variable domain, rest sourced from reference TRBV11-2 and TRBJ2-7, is EAGVAQSPRYKIIEKRQSVAFWCNPISGHATLYWYQQILGQGPKLLIQFQNNGVVDDSQLPKDRFSAERLKGVDSTLKIQPAKLEDSAVYLCASSLPHLAGSSYEQYFGPGTRLTVT.

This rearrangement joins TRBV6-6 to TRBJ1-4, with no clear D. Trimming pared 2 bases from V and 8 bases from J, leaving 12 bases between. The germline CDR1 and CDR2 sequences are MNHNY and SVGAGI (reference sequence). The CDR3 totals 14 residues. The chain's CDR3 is CASSYRGGHEKLFF. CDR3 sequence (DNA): TGTGCCAGCAGTTACAGAGGCGGGCACGAAAAACTGTTTTTT.

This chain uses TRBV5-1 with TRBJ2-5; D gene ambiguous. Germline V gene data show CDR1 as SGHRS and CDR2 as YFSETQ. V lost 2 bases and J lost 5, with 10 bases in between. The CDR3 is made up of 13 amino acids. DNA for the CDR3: TGCGCCAGCAGCTTACCCTCCCGGGAGACCCAGTACTTC. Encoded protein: CASSLPSRETQYF. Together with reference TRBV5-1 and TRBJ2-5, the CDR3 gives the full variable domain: KAGVTQTPRYLIKTRGQQVTLSCSPISGHRSVSWYQQTPGQGLQFLFEYFSETQRNKGNFPGRFSGRQFSNSRSEMNVSTLELGDSALYLCASSLPSRETQYFGPGTRLLVL.

This chain's CDR3 is CASSDQGGAYEQYF. CDR3 nucleotide sequence: TGTGCCAGCAGTGATCAGGGGGGGGCCTACGAGCAGTACTTC. V usage is TRBV2 and J usage is TRBJ2-7; either TRBD1 or TRBD2 may supply D (7 bases each). CDR3 length equals 14 residues. Trimming cost V 3 bases and J 2 bases, with 11 bases left between them. Germline lookup yields CDR1 SNHLY and CDR2 FYNNEI.